This passage covers 22 T cell receptor beta chains from one sample sequenced in a study of STAT5B mutations in CD4+ large granular lymphocyte leukemia. Clones were sequenced by immunoSEQ multiplex PCR, and TCRdb holds only the in-frame ones, with some missing. The profile shows 28,000 or so clones, approximately 84% of them singletons. The sample comprised CD4+ T cells from blood buffy coats. These receptors all stem from a human donor in good health.

CDR3 bases: TGTGCCAGCAGCGTTGGGACAGCCGGGGAGCTGTTTTTT. Its protein product is CASSVGTAGELFF. This rearrangement joins TRBV7-9 to TRBJ2-2; 7 nucleotides agree with TRBD1. The CDR3 sequence is 13 residues long. The germline V gene encodes CDR1 SEHNR and CDR2 FQNEAQ (reference sequence). V gave up 5 bases and J gave up 6 bases; unmatched junction bases: 3. The entire variable domain, with the rest obtained from reference TRBV7-9 and TRBJ2-2, is as follows: DTGVSQNPRHKITKRGQNVTFRCDPISEHNRLYWYRQTLGQGPEFLTYFQNEAQLEKSRLLSDRFSAERPKGSFSTLEIQRTEQGDSAMYLCASSVGTAGELFFGEGSRLTVL.

The CDR3 region is CASSLPDSMNTEAFF. Written as DNA, the CDR3 is TGTGCCAGCAGTTTACCGGACAGCATGAACACTGAAGCTTTCTTT. This chain joins TRBV28 and TRBJ1-1; D possibly corresponds to TRBD1 (6 bases). The CDR3 contains 15 residues. The V end lost 2 bases, the J end lost 0 bases, and 10 bases lay between the germline ends. Germline CDR1 MDHEN, CDR2 SYDVKM.

The chain has TRBV18 and TRBJ2-7, with TRBD1 matching 9 bases. CDR1 is KGHSH, CDR2 LQKENI, per germline. With 6 bases clipped from V and 6 bases from J, the junction kept 9 bases outside the gene matches. The CDR3 is made up of 14 amino acids. The chain's CDR3 is CASSGPGQGGEQYV. CDR3 DNA sequence: TGTGCCAGCTCCGGCCCGGGACAGGGTGGCGAGCAGTACGTC.

The chain has TRBV6-1 and TRBJ1-5; TRBD1 is a possible D gene (5 bases). The V gene lost 6 bases and the J gene lost 4 bases, with 16 bases spanning the gap. CDR3 size: 15 residues. The germline CDR1 and CDR2 sequences are MNHNS and SASEGT. The CDR3 is CASRTGTETNQPQHF. As DNA, the CDR3 is TGTGCCAGCAGGACCGGGACGGAGACAAATCAGCCCCAGCATTTT.

The chain recombines TRBV10-3 with TRBJ1-2; maybe TRBD1 (5 bases). V lost 8 bases and J lost 2, with 9 bases in between. The germline V gene has CDR1 ENHRY and CDR2 SYGVKD. This CDR3 region has 12 residues. The CDR3 coding sequence is TGTGCCATCGGGGCAGTCAACTATGGCTACACCTTC. It yields the protein CAIGAVNYGYTF.

J is TRBJ1-5 and V is TRBV2; D not resolved. The germline gives CDR1 SNHLY, CDR2 FYNNEI. The CDR3 extends over 13 amino acids. V was cut by 4 bases and J by 1 base, with 5 bases left in between. CDR3 in amino acids: CASSVASNQPQHF. Here the CDR3 DNA reads TGTGCCAGCAGTGTAGCCAGCAATCAGCCCCAGCATTTT.

The rearrangement uses TRBV11-2 and TRBJ2-1; 7 nucleotides match TRBD1. CDR3 length: 14 amino acids. V lost 1 base, J lost 5 bases, and 2 bases stayed unmatched. Germline lookup yields CDR1 SGHAT and CDR2 FQNNGV. The CDR3 reads CASSLGGQHNEQFF. DNA for the CDR3: TGTGCCAGCAGCTTAGGGGGACAGCACAATGAGCAGTTCTTC.

The chain joins TRBV19 to TRBJ1-3; the D gene is possibly TRBD1 (5 bases). Trimming took off 5 bases at V and 1 base at J, with 12 bases between the two ends. This CDR3 is built from 15 residues. Per germline, CDR1 LNHDA and CDR2 SQIVND (reference sequence). The DNA of the CDR3 is TGTGCCAGTAGTTCAGACAGCAGATCTGGAAACACCATATATTTT. Encoded protein: CASSSDSRSGNTIYF.

The gene calls are TRBV28 and TRBJ2-1, with TRBD1 matching 9 bases. V shed 6 bases, J shed 6 bases, and the junction held 9 bases outside the gene matches. Per germline, CDR1 MDHEN and CDR2 SYDVKM. The CDR3 has 15 residues. The CDR3, as DNA: TGTGCCAGCAGAGCGGAGGGACAGGGTCTCAATGAGCAGTTCTTC. It translates to CASRAEGQGLNEQFF.

For the CDR3, the DNA is TGTGCCAGTACACAGGGTACGAGGGCGAAACTGTTTTTT. This translates into CASTQGTRAKLFF. This sequence joins TRBV25-1 and TRBJ1-4, with D tentatively TRBD1 (6 bases). CDR1 and CDR2 from the germline V gene are MGHDK and SYGVNS. CDR3 length equals 13 residues. V lost 9 bases and J 11 bases, leaving 19 bases between the germline ends.

The chain carries TRBV9 and TRBJ2-3; TRBD1 matches 8 bases. This CDR3 has 13 amino acids. V was clipped by 4 bases and J by 3 bases; unmatched bases: 1. CDR1 is SGDLS and CDR2 is YYNGEE in the germline V gene. For the CDR3, the DNA is TGTGCCAGCAGCAGACAGGGGACAGATACGCAGTATTTT. It yields the protein CASSRQGTDTQYF.

The chain couples TRBV28 to TRBJ2-7; perhaps TRBD1 as D (5 bases). V gave up 5 bases and J gave up 2 bases, with 13 bases separating them. This CDR3 spans 14 amino acids. CDR1 and CDR2 from the germline V gene are MDHEN and SYDVKM. CDR3 amino acids: CASSQNRYPYEQYV. The CDR3 DNA follows: TGTGCCAGCAGTCAAAACAGGTATCCCTACGAGCAGTACGTC.

The chain employs TRBV5-1 and TRBJ1-4; weak D call: TRBD1 (6 bases). Germline V gene lookup returns CDR1 SGHRS and CDR2 YFSETQ. CDR3 length: 15 amino acids. The V end lost 2 bases, the J end lost 6 bases, and 14 bases lay between the germline ends. CDR3 nucleotide sequence: TGCGCCAGCAGCTTTACGGCAGGGGTAGATGAAAAACTGTTTTTT. This sequence encodes CASSFTAGVDEKLFF.

This clone showed up just once. The chain employs TRBV5-1 and TRBJ2-7, with D perhaps given as TRBD1 or TRBD2 (6 bases each). Germline-derived CDR1 and CDR2 are SGHRS and YFSETQ. The CDR3 has 11 amino acids. V lost 2 bases to trimming and J lost 11 bases, with 11 bases between them. CDR3 amino acids: CASSFNREEYF. In DNA, the CDR3 is TGCGCCAGCAGCTTCAACAGGGAGGAGTACTTC.

The V call is TRBV25-1, the J call TRBJ2-5; the D gene is possibly TRBD1 (5 bases). The germline gives CDR1 MGHDK, CDR2 SYGVNS. V gave up 3 bases and J gave up 5 bases, with 19 bases separating them. This CDR3 comprises 16 residues. The DNA of the CDR3 is TGTGCCAGCAGTGATACCCCCGCGGCCAGGGTTGAGACCCAGTACTTC. Translated, it gives CASSDTPAARVETQYF.

The chain links TRBV27 to TRBJ1-3; 7 positions agree with TRBD1. CDR3 length equals 14 residues. V gave up 6 bases and J gave up 4 bases; unmatched junction bases: 6. Germline V lookup: CDR1 MNHEY, CDR2 SMNVEV (reference sequence). The CDR3 loop reads CASSPSGGGNTIYF. DNA for the CDR3: TGTGCCAGCAGCCCGTCAGGGGGAGGAAACACCATATATTTT.

The chain carries TRBV6-1 and TRBJ2-7; D is ambiguous. Germline V gene sequence: CDR1 MNHNS, CDR2 SASEGT. V was trimmed by 10 bases and J by 4 bases, leaving 17 bases between them. This CDR3 region has 13 residues. Here the CDR3 reads CATEGRQTYEQYF. The CDR3 DNA reads as TGTGCCACCGAAGGACGGCAGACATACGAGCAGTACTTC.

V is TRBV5-1 and J is TRBJ2-7; maybe TRBD1 (6 bases). The CDR3 totals 13 residues. Germline V lookup: CDR1 SGHRS, CDR2 YFSETQ. V was clipped by 0 bases and J by 5 bases, with 9 bases between them. The CDR3 spells CASSLDTGNEQYF. Here the CDR3 DNA reads TGCGCCAGCAGCTTGGATACAGGGAACGAGCAGTACTTC.

The table lists this clone with a count of one. The chain has TRBV18 and TRBJ1-4, with D unresolved. In germline, CDR1 is KGHSH, CDR2 LQKENI. V lost 2 bases and J 3 bases, leaving 10 bases between the germline ends. This CDR3 contains 15 residues. CDR3 protein: CASSPSGGSNEKLFF. As DNA, the CDR3 is TGTGCCAGCTCACCATCAGGAGGGTCTAATGAAAAACTGTTTTTT.

In its sample, this clone was seen once. This rearrangement joins TRBV7-2 to TRBJ1-2; perhaps TRBD1 as D (6 bases). The CDR3 runs to 15 residues. Trimming removed 2 bases from V and 5 bases from J, with 15 bases in between. Germline lookup yields CDR1 SGHTA and CDR2 FQGNSA. The CDR3 region is CASSLMRGGGYGYTF. The CDR3 nucleotides are TGTGCCAGCAGCTTAATGAGGGGAGGGGGGTATGGCTACACCTTC.

V gene TRBV2 combines with J gene TRBJ2-1; 7 bases agree with TRBD2. This CDR3 is built from 13 residues. V was clipped by 11 bases and J by 0 bases; unmatched bases: 4. The germline gives CDR1 SNHLY, CDR2 FYNNEI. The CDR3 protein is CAGGGSSYNEQFF. The DNA of the CDR3 is TGTGCCGGGGGGGGGAGCTCCTACAATGAGCAGTTCTTC.

This rearrangement joins TRBV5-1 to TRBJ2-1, with D perhaps TRBD1 (5 bases). The CDR3 is 15 amino acids. V lost 2 bases, J lost 2 bases, and 11 bases lay in between. The germline V gene encodes CDR1 SGHRS and CDR2 YFSETQ. The CDR3 DNA reads TGCGCCAGCAGCTTAGGGCAGGGAACCTACAATGAGCAGTTCTTC. This encodes CASSLGQGTYNEQFF.